This T cell receptor beta chain was captured in a study of cytotoxic CD8 clonotypes in ibrutinib-treated CLL. Study results and limitations: Clonality rose at ibrutinib response and fell back toward baseline at progression.

The repertoire was sequenced with immunoSEQ multiplex PCR; TCRdb's copy has only in-frame clones and lacks some. The sample has 76,000 or so clones, around four fifths seen once. J was trimmed by 0 bases and V by 5 bases; bases with no gene match: 6. The CDR3 runs 15 residues. Germline V gene data show CDR1 as SGHAT and CDR2 as FQNNGV. This clone was found once. The antigen is not known. The V gene is TRBV11-2, the J gene TRBJ2-7; 8 bases line up with TRBD2. This clonotype was obtained from a human donor with chronic lymphocytic leukemia. The starting material was PBMCs, obtained after 24 months of ibrutinib treatment. CDR3 in amino acids: CASSPRGGPSYEQYF. DNA of the CDR3: TGTGCCAGCAGCCCCCGGGGGGGGCCCTCCTACGAGCAGTACTTC.